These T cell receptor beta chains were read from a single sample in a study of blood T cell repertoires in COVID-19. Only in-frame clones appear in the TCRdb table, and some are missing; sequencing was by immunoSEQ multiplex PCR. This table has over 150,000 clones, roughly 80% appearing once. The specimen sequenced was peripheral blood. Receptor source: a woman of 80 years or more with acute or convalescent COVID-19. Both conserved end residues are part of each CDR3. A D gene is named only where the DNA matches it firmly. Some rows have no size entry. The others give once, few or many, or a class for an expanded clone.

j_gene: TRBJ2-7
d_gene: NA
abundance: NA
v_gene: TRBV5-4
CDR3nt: TGTGCCAGCAGCTTGGCCGGGTGGCCGCAGTACTTC
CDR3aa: CASSLAGWPQYF

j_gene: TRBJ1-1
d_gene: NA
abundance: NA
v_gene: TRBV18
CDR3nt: TGTGCCAGCTCGCAGCACAGGGATACTGAAGCTTTCTTT
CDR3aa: CASSQHRDTEAFF

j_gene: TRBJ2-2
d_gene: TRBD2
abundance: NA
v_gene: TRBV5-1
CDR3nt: TGCGCCAGCAGCTGGGGACTAACCGGGGAGCTGTTTTTT
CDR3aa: CASSWGLTGELFF

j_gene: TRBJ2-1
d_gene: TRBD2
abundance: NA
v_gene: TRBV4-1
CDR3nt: TGCGCCAGCAGCCAAGATCAGGAGCGGGGGGCGTACAATGAGCAGTTCTTC
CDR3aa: CASSQDQERGAYNEQFF

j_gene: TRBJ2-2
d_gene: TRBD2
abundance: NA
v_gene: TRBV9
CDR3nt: TGTGCCAGCAGAGGGACGGGCGGGAGTGGCACCGGGGAGCTGTTTTTT
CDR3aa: CASRGTGGSGTGELFF

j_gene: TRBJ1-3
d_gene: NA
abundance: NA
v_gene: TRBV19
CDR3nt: TGTGCCAGTAGTATTGGAACACCGGAGACTGGAAACACCATATATTTT
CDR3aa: CASSIGTPETGNTIYF

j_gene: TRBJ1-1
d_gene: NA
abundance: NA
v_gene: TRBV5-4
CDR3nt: TGTGCCAGCAGCCCAATTCAGGGCGGGAACACTGAAGCTTTCTTT
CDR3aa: CASSPIQGGNTEAFF

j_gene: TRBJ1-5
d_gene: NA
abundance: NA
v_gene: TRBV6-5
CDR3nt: TGTGCCAGCAGTTTGGACAGAAATCAGCCCCAGCATTTT
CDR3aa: CASSLDRNQPQHF

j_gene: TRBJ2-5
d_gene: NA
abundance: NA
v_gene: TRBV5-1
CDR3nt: TGCGCCAGCAGCTTGGTCGGCAGGGGTAGGGAGACCCAGTACTTC
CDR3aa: CASSLVGRGRETQYF

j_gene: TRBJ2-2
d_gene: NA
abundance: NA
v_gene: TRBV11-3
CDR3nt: TGTGCCAGCAGGGACGGGGACACCGGGGAGCTGTTTTTT
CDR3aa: CASRDGDTGELFF

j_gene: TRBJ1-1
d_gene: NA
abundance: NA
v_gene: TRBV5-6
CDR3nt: TGTGCCAGCAGCGCTTTTTGGAGGAACACTGAAGCTTTCTTT
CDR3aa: CASSAFWRNTEAFF

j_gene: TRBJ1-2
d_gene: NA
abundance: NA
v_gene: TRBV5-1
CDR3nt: TGCGCCAGCAGCTTGGCCTTACGAGAGACAGGCCCTAACTATGGCTACACCTTC
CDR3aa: CASSLALRETGPNYGYTF

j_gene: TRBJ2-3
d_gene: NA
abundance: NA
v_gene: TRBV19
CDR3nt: TGTGCCAGTAGCCCGGGTCACCGGAGACTCACAGATACGCAGTATTTT
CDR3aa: CASSPGHRRLTDTQYF

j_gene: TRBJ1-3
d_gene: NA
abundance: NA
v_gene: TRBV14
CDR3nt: TGTGCCAGCAGCCAAGATCACGGGGGAACGGGAAACACCATATATTTT
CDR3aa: CASSQDHGGTGNTIYF

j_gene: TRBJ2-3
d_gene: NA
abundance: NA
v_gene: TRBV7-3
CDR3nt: TGTGCCAGCAGCCGGGGTCAGGGCACAGATACGCAGTATTTT
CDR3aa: CASSRGQGTDTQYF

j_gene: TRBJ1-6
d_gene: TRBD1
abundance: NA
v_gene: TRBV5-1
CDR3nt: TGCGCCAGCAGCAACACAGGGGGGAATTCACCCCTCCACTTT
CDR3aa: CASSNTGGNSPLHF

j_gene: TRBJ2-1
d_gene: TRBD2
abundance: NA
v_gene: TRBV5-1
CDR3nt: TGCGCCAGCAGCTTAGTAGCGGGAGGAGCAAATGAGCAGTTCTTC
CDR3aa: CASSLVAGGANEQFF

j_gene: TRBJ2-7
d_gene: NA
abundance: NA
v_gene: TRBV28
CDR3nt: TGTGCCAGCACCGGAGGGGGAGGGACCGCTCTAAGAGAGCAGTACTTC
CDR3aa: CASTGGGGTALREQYF

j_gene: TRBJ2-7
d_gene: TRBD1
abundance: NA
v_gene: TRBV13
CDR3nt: TGTGCCAGCAGCCGGGACAGGGGTAACGAGCAGTACTTC
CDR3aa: CASSRDRGNEQYF

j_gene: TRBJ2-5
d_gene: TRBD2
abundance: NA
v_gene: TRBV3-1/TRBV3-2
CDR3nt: TGTGCCAGCAGCCGCCGGACTAGCGGAGGGGTAGAGACCCAGTACTTC
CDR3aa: CASSRRTSGGVETQYF

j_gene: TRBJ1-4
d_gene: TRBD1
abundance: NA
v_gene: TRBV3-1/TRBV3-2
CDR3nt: TGTGCCAGCAGCCATGGGGACAGGGGGCGCGAAAAACTGTTTTTT
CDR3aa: CASSHGDRGREKLFF

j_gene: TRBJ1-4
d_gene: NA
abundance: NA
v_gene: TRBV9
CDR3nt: TGTGCCAGCAGCGTGGGAATGAGGGCCCTTAATGAAAAACTGTTTTTT
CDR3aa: CASSVGMRALNEKLFF

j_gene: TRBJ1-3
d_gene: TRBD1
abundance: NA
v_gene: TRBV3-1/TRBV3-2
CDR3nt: TGTGCCAGCAGCCAGGGACAGGTCACTGGAAACACCATATATTTT
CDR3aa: CASSQGQVTGNTIYF

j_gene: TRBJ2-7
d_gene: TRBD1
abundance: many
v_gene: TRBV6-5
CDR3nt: TGTGCCAGCAGTCCGACAGGGGGGTTCTACGAGCAGTACTTC
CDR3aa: CASSPTGGFYEQYF

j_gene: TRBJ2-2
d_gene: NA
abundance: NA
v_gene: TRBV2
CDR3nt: TGTGCCAGCCGGTGGACAGTACCTTCTCTCAACGGGGAGCTGTTTTTT
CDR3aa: CASRWTVPSLNGELFF

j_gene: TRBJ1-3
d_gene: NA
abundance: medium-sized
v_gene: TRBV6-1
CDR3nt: TGTGCCAGCAGTGAGGAACAGGGCTCTGGAAACACCATATATTTT
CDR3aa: CASSEEQGSGNTIYF

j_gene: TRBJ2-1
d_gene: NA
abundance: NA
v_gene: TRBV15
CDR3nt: TGTGCCACCAGCAGGGGAGGTCCCTCTGGGTATGAGCAGTTCTTC
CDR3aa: CATSRGGPSGYEQFF

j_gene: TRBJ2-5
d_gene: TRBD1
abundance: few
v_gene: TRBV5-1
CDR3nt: TGCGCCACCTCAACACAAGCACTAGGGACAGGGGGCAGGGCCCAGTACTTC
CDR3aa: CATSTQALGTGGRAQYF